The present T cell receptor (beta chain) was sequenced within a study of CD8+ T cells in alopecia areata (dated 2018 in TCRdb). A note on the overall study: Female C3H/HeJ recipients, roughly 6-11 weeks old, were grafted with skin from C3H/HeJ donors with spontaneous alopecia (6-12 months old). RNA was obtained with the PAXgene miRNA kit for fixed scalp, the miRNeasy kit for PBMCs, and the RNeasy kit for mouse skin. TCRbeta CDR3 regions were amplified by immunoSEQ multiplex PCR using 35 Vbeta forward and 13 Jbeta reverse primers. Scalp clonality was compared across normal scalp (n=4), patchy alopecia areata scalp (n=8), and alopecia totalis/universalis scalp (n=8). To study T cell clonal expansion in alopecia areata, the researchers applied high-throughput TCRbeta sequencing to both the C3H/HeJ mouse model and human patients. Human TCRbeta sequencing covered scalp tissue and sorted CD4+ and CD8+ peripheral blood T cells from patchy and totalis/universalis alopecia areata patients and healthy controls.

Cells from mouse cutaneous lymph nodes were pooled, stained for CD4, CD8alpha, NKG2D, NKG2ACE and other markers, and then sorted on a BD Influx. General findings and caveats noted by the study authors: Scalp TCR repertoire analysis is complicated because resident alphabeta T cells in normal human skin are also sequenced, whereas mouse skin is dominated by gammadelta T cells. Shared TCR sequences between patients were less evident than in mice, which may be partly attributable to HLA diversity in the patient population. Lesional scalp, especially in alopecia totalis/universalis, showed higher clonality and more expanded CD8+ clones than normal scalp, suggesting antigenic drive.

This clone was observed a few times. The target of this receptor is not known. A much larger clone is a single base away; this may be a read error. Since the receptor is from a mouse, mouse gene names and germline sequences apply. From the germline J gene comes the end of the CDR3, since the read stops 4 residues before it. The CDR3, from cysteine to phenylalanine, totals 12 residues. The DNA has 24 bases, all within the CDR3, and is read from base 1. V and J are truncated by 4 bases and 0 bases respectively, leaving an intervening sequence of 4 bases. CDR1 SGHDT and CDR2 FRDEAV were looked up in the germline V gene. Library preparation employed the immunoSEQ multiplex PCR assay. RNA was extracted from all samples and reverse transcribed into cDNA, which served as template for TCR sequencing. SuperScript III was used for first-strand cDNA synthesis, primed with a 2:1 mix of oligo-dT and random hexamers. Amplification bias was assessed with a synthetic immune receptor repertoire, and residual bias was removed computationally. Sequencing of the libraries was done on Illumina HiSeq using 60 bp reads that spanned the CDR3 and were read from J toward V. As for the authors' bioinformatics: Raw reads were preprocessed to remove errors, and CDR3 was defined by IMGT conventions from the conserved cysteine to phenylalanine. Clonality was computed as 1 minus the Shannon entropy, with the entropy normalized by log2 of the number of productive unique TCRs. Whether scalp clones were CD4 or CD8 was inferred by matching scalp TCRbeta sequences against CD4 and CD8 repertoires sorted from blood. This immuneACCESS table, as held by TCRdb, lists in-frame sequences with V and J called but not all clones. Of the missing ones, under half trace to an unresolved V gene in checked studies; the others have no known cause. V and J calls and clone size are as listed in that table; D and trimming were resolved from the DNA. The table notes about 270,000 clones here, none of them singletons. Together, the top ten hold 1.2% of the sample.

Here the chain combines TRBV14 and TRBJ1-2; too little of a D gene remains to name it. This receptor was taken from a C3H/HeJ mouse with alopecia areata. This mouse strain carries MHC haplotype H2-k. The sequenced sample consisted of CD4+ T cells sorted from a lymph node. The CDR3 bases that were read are TGTGCCAGCAGTACAACAAACTCC. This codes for CASSTTNS. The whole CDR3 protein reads CASSTTNSDYTF.